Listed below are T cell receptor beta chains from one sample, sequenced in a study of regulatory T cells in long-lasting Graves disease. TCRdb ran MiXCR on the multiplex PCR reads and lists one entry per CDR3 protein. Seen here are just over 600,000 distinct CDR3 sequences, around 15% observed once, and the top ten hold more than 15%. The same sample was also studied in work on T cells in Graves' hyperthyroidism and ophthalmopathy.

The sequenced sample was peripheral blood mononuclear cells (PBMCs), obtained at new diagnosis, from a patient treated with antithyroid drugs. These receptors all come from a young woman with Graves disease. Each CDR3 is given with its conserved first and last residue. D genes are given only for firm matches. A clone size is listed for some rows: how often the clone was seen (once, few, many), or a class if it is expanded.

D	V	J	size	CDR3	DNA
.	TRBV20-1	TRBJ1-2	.	CSAPGEGVGGYTF	TGCAGTGCTCCCGGGGAGGGGGTCGGTGGCTACACCTTC
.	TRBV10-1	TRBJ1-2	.	CASSVDRTYGYTF	TGCGCCAGCAGCGTTGACAGGACCTATGGCTACACCTTC
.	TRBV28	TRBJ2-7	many	CASSFFRGESYEQYF	TGTGCCAGCAGTTTTTTCAGGGGGGAATCCTACGAGCAGTACTTC
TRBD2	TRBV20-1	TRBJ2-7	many	CSARLLAGGPFEQYF	TGCAGTGCTAGACTTCTAGCGGGAGGGCCCTTCGAGCAGTACTTC
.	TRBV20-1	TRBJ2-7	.	CSASAREQYF	TGCAGTGCTAGCGCGCGGGAGCAGTACTTC
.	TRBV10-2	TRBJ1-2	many	CASRPGRTNYGYTF	TGCGCCAGCAGGCCGGGACGTACTAACTATGGCTACACCTTC
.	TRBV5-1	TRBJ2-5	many	CASSLGQGGETQYF	TGCGCCAGCAGCTTGGGGCAGGGAGGTGAGACCCAGTACTTC
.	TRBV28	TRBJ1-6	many	CASSSLRSGRHSPLHF	TGTGCCAGCAGTTCCCTCCGGAGTGGCAGGCATTCACCCCTCCACTTT
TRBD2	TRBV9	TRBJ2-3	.	CASSAYTGGPTDTQYF	TGTGCCAGCAGCGCGTACACGGGGGGGCCCACAGATACGCAGTATTTT
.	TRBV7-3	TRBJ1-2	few	CASSLTGGQGGYTF	TGTGCCAGCAGCTTAACAGGAGGTCAGGGAGGTTACACCTTC
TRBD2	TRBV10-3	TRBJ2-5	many	CAILAEGQETQYF	TGTGCCATCCTAGCGGAGGGGCAAGAGACCCAGTACTTC
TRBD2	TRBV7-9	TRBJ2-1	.	CASSLVAGGRFSYNEQFF	TGTGCCAGCAGCTTAGTAGCGGGAGGGCGATTCTCCTACAATGAGCAGTTCTTC
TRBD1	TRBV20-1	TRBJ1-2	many	CSARDRDRGNYGYTF	TGCAGTGCTAGAGATCGCGACAGGGGTAACTATGGCTACACCTTC
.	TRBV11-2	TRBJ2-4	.	CASSKAVGPGTKNIQYF	TGTGCCAGCAGCAAAGCGGTAGGGCCGGGGACCAAAAACATTCAGTACTTC
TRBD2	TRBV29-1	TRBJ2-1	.	CSALVTSGAIQFF	TGCAGCGCTCTCGTGACTAGCGGAGCCATCCAGTTCTTC
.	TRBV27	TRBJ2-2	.	CASSLSWVFTGELFF	TGTGCCAGCAGTTTATCATGGGTTTTCACCGGGGAGCTGTTTTTT
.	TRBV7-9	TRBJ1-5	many	CASSLAGQGQPQHF	TGTGCCAGCAGCTTAGCGGGCCAGGGACAGCCCCAGCATTTT
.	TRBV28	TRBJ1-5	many	CASRPTANSNQPQHF	TGTGCCAGCAGGCCGACAGCTAATAGCAATCAGCCCCAGCATTTT
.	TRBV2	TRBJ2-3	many	CASSAGVTDTQYF	TGTGCCAGCAGTGCAGGAGTCACAGATACGCAGTATTTT
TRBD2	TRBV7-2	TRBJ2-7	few	CASSLVGGGPGEQYF	TGTGCCAGCAGCTTAGTTGGGGGAGGGCCTGGTGAGCAGTACTTC
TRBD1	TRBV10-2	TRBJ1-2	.	CASSRQGAIYGYTF	TGCGCCAGCAGCCGACAGGGGGCTATCTATGGCTACACCTTC
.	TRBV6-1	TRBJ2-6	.	CASMGRLVRGSGGNVLTF	TGTGCCAGCATGGGAAGACTAGTAAGGGGTTCAGGGGGCAACGTCCTGACTTTC
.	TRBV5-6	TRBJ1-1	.	CASSLQIQTVNTEAFF	TGTGCCAGCAGCTTACAGATCCAGACAGTAAACACTGAAGCTTTCTTT
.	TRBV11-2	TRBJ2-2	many	CASSFLGAADTGELFF	TGTGCCAGCAGCTTTTTGGGGGCGGCGGACACCGGGGAGCTGTTTTTT
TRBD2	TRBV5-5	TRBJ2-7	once	CASSQLASGSYNEQYF	TGTGCCAGCAGCCAGTTAGCTAGCGGGAGTTACAACGAGCAGTACTTC
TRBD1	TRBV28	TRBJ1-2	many	CASSGTLTGFGYTF	TGTGCCAGCAGTGGAACCTTGACAGGGTTTGGCTACACCTTC
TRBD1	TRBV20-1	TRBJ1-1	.	CSAPARGQGNTEAFF	TGCAGTGCTCCCGCACGGGGACAGGGAAACACTGAAGCTTTCTTT